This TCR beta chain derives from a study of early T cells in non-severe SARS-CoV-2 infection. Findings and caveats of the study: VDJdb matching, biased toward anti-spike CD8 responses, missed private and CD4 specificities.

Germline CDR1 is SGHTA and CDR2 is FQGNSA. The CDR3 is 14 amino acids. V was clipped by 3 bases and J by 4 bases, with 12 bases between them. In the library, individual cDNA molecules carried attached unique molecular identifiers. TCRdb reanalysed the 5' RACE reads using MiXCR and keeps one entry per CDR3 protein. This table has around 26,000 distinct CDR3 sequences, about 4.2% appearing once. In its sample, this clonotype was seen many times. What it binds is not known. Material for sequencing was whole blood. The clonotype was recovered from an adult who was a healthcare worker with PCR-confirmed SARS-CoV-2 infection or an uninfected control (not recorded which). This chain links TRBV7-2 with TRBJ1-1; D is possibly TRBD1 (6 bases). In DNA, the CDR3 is TGTGCCAGCAGCTTTAGGGGGGTCGGCACTGAAGCTTTCTTT. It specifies CASSFRGVGTEAFF.